A few counts support the clone carrying this T cell receptor (beta chain). Its matching antigen is unknown. A minimum of 5.5 micrograms of total RNA was extracted per sample. The record originates from a study of blood T cells in healthy people across ages. Turning to the study itself: About one barcoded beta molecule was captured per two T cells (by template switching). The study, taken as a whole, reports: Observed TCR beta diversity per million T cells went down as age went up. This fall followed a roughly linear course with age.

Between the trimmed V and J ends, which lost 3 bases and 6 bases, there was a span of 11 bases. Per the germline V gene, CDR1 is SGHTA and CDR2 is FQGNSA. The CDR3 runs to 13 residues. The authors ran a second PCR of 7 to 11 cycles using a sample-barcoded 5' primer and a J-beta primer mix. TCRdb recomputed calls from the 5' RACE reads with MiXCR, one row per CDR3 protein. The table records 700,000 to 1,000,000 distinct CDR3 sequences, around 43% of them present only once. The chain uses TRBV7-2 and TRBJ1-2; tentative D call: TRBD1 (5 bases). Sequenced sample: blood. The receptor's source is a man in his 60s in good health. The CDR3 DNA is TGTGCCAGCAGCTTCCCTTGGGGCGATGGCTACACCTTC. This encodes CASSFPWGDGYTF. The whole variable domain, remainder taken from reference TRBV7-2 and TRBJ1-2, is GAGVSQSPSNKVTEKGKDVELRCDPISGHTALYWYRQSLGQGLEFLIYFQGNSAPDKSGLPSDRFSAERTGGSVSTLTIQRTQQEDSAVYLCASSFPWGDGYTFGSGTRLTVV.